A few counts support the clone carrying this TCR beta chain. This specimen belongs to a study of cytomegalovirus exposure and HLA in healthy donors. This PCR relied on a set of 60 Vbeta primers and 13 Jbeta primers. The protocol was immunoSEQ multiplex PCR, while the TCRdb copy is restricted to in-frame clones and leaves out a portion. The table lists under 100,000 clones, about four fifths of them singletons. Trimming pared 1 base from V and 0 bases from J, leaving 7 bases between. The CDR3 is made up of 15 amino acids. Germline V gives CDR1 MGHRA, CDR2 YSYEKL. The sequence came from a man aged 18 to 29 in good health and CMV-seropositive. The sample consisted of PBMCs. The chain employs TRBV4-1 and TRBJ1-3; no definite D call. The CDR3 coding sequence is TGCGCCAGCAGCCAAGTGCGGGCCTCTGGAAACACCATATATTTT. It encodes CASSQVRASGNTIYF.